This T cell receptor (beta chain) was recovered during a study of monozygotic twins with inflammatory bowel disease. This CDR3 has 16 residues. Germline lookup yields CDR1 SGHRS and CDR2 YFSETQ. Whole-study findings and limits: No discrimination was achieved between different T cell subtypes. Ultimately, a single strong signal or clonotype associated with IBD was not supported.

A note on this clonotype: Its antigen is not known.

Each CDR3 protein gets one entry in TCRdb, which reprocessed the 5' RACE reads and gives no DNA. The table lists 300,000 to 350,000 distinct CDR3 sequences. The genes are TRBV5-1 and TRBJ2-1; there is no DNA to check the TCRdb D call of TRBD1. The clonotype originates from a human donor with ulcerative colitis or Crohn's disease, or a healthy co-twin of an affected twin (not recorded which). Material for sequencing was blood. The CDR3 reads CASSLLRDRDVDEQFF.